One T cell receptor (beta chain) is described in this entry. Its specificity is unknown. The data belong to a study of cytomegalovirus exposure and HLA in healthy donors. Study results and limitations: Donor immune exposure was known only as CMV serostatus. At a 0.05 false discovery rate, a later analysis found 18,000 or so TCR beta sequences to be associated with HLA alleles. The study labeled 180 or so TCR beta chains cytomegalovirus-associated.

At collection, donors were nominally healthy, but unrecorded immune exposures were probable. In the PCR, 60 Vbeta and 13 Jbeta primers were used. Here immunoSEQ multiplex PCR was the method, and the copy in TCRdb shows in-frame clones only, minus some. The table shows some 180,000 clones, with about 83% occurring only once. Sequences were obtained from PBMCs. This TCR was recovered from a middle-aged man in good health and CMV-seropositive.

CDR3 in amino acids: CASSQGIGGLGEKLFF. The DNA for the CDR3 is TGTGCCAGCAGCCAAGGAATCGGGGGGCTGGGGGAAAAACTGTTTTTT. The rearrangement joins TRBV14 to TRBJ1-4; maybe TRBD1 (6 bases). The CDR3 has 16 residues. The germline gives CDR1 SGHDN, CDR2 FVKESK. V lost 1 base and J lost 8, with 17 bases in between.